These T cell receptor beta chains were read from a single sample in a study of cytomegalovirus exposure and HLA in healthy donors. TCRdb keeps only in-frame clones here, not all; method: immunoSEQ multiplex PCR. The data hold 200,000 to 250,000 clones, with 81% observed a single time. Source material: PBMCs. These TCRs come from a woman in her sixties or seventies in good health and CMV-seropositive. Both conserved end residues are part of each CDR3. The D gene is left open where the match is weak. Some rows mark clone size as missing; the rest say once, few, many or name a class of expanded clone.

TRBV19	TRBJ2-3	-	-	CASRSGRHTDTQYF	TGTGCCAGTAGGAGTGGGAGACACACAGATACGCAGTATTTT
TRBV5-4	TRBJ2-2	-	-	CASSPTPHGGELFF	TGTGCCAGCAGCCCGACTCCCCATGGCGGGGAGCTGTTTTTT
TRBV18	TRBJ1-3	-	-	CASPRGDNPGNTIYF	TGTGCCAGCCCCCGGGGGGACAATCCTGGAAACACCATATATTTT
TRBV5-1	TRBJ2-7	-	few	CASSFSFSRYEQYF	TGCGCCAGCAGCTTCAGTTTCTCCAGATACGAGCAGTACTTC
TRBV10-3	TRBJ1-1	-	-	CAAKGSDTEAFF	TGTGCCGCCAAAGGGAGTGACACTGAAGCTTTCTTT
TRBV28	TRBJ2-6	TRBD1	-	CASSLRGPGANVLTF	TGTGCCAGCAGTTTAAGGGGGCCTGGGGCCAACGTCCTGACTTTC
TRBV5-4	TRBJ2-3	TRBD2	-	CASSQRVREFGNTQYF	TGTGCCAGCAGCCAGAGGGTGCGGGAGTTTGGTAATACGCAGTATTTT
TRBV5-3	TRBJ2-5	TRBD2	-	CARSRFTSGDGETQYF	TGTGCCAGAAGCCGATTTACTAGCGGGGATGGGGAGACCCAGTACTTC
TRBV4-1	TRBJ2-6	-	once	CASSQVPPLSGANVLTF	TGCGCCAGCAGCCAAGTCCCTCCCCTCTCTGGGGCCAACGTCCTGACTTTC
TRBV28	TRBJ1-5	-	-	CASSPYVGYSNQPQHF	TGTGCCAGCAGCCCCTACGTGGGCTATAGCAATCAGCCCCAGCATTTT
TRBV6-1	TRBJ2-3	TRBD2	-	CASRWAGEGTDTQYF	TGTGCCAGCAGGTGGGCGGGGGAAGGTACAGATACGCAGTATTTT
TRBV28	TRBJ2-7	TRBD1	-	CASRYNRGLREQYF	TGTGCCAGCAGATACAACAGGGGGTTGCGCGAGCAGTACTTC
TRBV5-1	TRBJ2-7	-	-	CASSLAGSRSYEQYF	TGCGCCAGCAGCTTGGCCGGGTCGCGATCCTACGAGCAGTACTTC
TRBV4-2	TRBJ1-2	TRBD1	-	CASSHRTGANGYTF	TGTGCCAGCAGCCATCGGACAGGCGCTAATGGCTACACCTTC
TRBV19	TRBJ1-3	-	-	CASSIVQLTGPGNTIYF	TGTGCCAGTAGTATAGTACAACTCACAGGGCCCGGAAACACCATATATTTT
TRBV5-1	TRBJ2-7	TRBD1	-	CASSAPGTGYYEQYF	TGCGCCAGCAGCGCCCCCGGGACAGGGTACTACGAGCAGTACTTC
TRBV4-2	TRBJ2-3	-	-	CASSQGAGNRGLDTQYF	TGTGCCAGCAGCCAAGGGGCGGGGAATCGAGGCTTGGATACGCAGTATTTT
TRBV28	TRBJ1-1	-	-	CASPAGGRGNTEAFF	TGTGCCAGCCCTGCCGGGGGGAGGGGGAACACTGAAGCTTTCTTT
TRBV23-1	TRBJ2-1	TRBD1	-	CASSLKPGTADRNEQFF	TGCGCCAGCAGTCTAAAACCCGGGACAGCTGATCGGAATGAGCAGTTCTTC
TRBV6-5	TRBJ1-2	-	-	CASSYGGLGYTF	TGTGCCAGCAGTTACGGGGGGTTGGGCTACACCTTC
TRBV28	TRBJ1-3	-	-	CASSRTGSSGNTIYF	TGTGCCAGCAGTCGAACAGGGTCCTCTGGAAACACCATATATTTT
TRBV28	TRBJ1-3	TRBD1	-	CASTPEGAGGNTIYF	TGTGCCAGCACGCCCGAGGGGGCTGGTGGAAACACCATATATTTT
TRBV11-2	TRBJ2-2	-	-	CASALALGATGELFF	TGTGCCAGCGCCCTAGCGCTCGGCGCCACCGGGGAGCTGTTTTTT
TRBV28	TRBJ2-3	TRBD2	-	CASRLTPSGSSDTQYF	TGTGCCAGCAGACTAACCCCTAGCGGGAGCTCCGATACGCAGTATTTT
TRBV5-4	TRBJ2-5	-	-	CASRGASTSLETQYF	TGTGCCAGCAGAGGAGCGTCGACCTCCCTAGAGACCCAGTACTTC
TRBV5-1	TRBJ1-6	-	-	CASSRDTSYNSPLHF	TGCGCCAGCAGCCGGGACACCTCCTATAATTCACCCCTCCACTTT
TRBV14	TRBJ1-1	-	few	CASSQGTYGNEAFF	TGTGCCAGCAGCCAAGGGACCTACGGGAATGAAGCTTTCTTT
TRBV19	TRBJ2-7	-	-	CASHSSDRYEQYF	TGTGCCAGCCATAGTTCGGACAGATACGAGCAGTACTTC
TRBV9	TRBJ2-7	-	-	CASTPGNGLQGEQYF	TGTGCCAGCACCCCCGGGAATGGGCTACAAGGCGAGCAGTACTTC
TRBV19	TRBJ2-7	-	-	CASSIIGATYYEQYF	TGTGCCAGTAGTATAATTGGGGCTACATACTACGAGCAGTACTTC
TRBV28	TRBJ1-2	-	-	CASGNRFYGYTF	TGTGCCAGCGGTAACCGGTTCTATGGCTACACCTTC
TRBV7-8	TRBJ2-4	-	-	CASRATRQASAKNIQYF	TGTGCCAGCAGAGCAACCCGACAGGCATCGGCCAAAAACATTCAGTACTTC
TRBV25-1	TRBJ2-7	-	-	CASRAQGTYEQYF	TGTGCCAGCAGGGCTCAGGGAACCTACGAGCAGTACTTC
TRBV12-5	TRBJ1-2	TRBD1	-	CASTDRTIEGYTF	TGTGCTAGCACGGACAGGACGATTGAAGGCTACACCTTC
TRBV4-1	TRBJ2-7	-	-	CASSQGGRGKVSYEQYF	TGCGCCAGCAGCCAAGGGGGCAGGGGAAAAGTCTCCTACGAGCAGTACTTC
TRBV5-1	TRBJ2-1	TRBD2	-	CASSFRTSGNEQFF	TGCGCCAGCAGCTTTCGGACTAGCGGGAATGAGCAGTTCTTC
TRBV30	TRBJ2-3	-	-	CAWSRPGAIDTQYF	TGTGCCTGGAGTAGGCCGGGAGCTATAGATACGCAGTATTTT
TRBV14	TRBJ2-1	TRBD2	-	CASSHGTSVYNEQFF	TGTGCCAGCAGCCATGGGACTAGCGTTTACAATGAGCAGTTCTTC
TRBV25-1	TRBJ1-2	TRBD1	-	CASSEPPGQGNGYTF	TGTGCCAGCAGTGAGCCGCCCGGACAGGGCAATGGCTACACCTTC
TRBV25-1	TRBJ2-1	-	-	CASSEIGGSSYNEQFF	TGTGCCAGCAGTGAAATCGGCGGTAGCTCCTACAATGAGCAGTTCTTC
TRBV15	TRBJ2-7	-	-	CATSDSPASYEQYF	TGTGCCACCAGCGACTCCCCAGCATCCTACGAGCAGTACTTC
TRBV7-9	TRBJ1-2	-	-	CASSLRGGGFYGYTF	TGTGCCAGCAGCTTAAGGGGGGGCGGTTTCTATGGCTACACCTTC
TRBV7-9	TRBJ2-2	-	-	CSSSLAQGTVGELFF	TGTTCCAGCAGCTTAGCCCAGGGAACGGTCGGGGAGCTGTTTTTT
TRBV7-8	TRBJ2-7	-	-	CASSLAEQNEQYF	TGTGCCAGCAGCTTAGCGGAACAGAACGAGCAGTACTTC
TRBV7-2	TRBJ1-4	-	-	CASSDWGATNEKLFF	TGTGCCAGCAGCGACTGGGGAGCAACTAATGAAAAACTGTTTTTT